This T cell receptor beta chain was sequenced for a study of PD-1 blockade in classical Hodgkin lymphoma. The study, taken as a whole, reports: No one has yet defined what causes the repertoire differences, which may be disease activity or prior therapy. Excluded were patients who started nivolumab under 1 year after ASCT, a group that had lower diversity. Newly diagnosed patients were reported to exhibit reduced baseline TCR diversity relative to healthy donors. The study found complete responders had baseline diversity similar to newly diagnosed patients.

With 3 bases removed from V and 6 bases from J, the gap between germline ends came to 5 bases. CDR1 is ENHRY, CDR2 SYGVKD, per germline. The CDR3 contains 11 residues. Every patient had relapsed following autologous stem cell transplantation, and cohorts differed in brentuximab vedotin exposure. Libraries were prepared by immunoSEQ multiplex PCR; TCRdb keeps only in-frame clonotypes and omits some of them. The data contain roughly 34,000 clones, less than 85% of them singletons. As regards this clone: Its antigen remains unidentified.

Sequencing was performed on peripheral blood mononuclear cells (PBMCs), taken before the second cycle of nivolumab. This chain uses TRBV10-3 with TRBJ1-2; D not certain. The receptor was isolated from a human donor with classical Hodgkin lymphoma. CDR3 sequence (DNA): TGTGCCATCAGTGAAGCAGATGGCTACACCTTC. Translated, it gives CAISEADGYTF.